Reported below is one T cell receptor beta chain. Measured with immunoSEQ multiplex PCR; TCRdb has only the in-frame clones, and not every one. In the table there are a few hundred thousand clones, roughly 89% of which are singletons. The data stem from a study of blood T cell repertoires in COVID-19. Looking at the study overall: Researchers got acute and convalescent COVID-19 samples from the United States, Italy and Spain.

The germline V and J ends were trimmed by 5 bases and 0 bases, with 9 bases remaining between them. The CDR3 has 14 residues. Germline loops: CDR1 SGHTA, CDR2 FQGTGA. The V gene is TRBV7-3, the J gene TRBJ2-3; D might be TRBD2 (6 bases). The sample taken for sequencing was peripheral blood. The TCR was taken from a man aged 50-59 years with acute or convalescent COVID-19. The CDR3 DNA sequence: TGTGCCAGCAGCAACGGGACTAGCACAGATACGCAGTATTTT. Translated: CASSNGTSTDTQYF.